This TCR beta chain derives from a study of glioma-infiltrating T cells after dendritic cell vaccination. The wider study: The vaccine used monocyte-derived dendritic cells pulsed overnight with autologous tumor lysate. Dendritic cell vaccine was injected intradermally three times, biweekly.

The primer mix had 60 V beta and 13 J beta primers. The method was immunoSEQ multiplex PCR; TCRdb's version includes in-frame clones alone and lacks a portion of them. The repertoire holds about 92,000 clones, with 85% to 90% as singletons. Between the trimmed V and J ends, which lost 7 bases and 0 bases, there was a span of 15 bases. Germline CDR1 and CDR2: LNHDA and SQIVND (reference sequence). The CDR3 spans 15 residues. The TCR was taken from a human donor with glioblastoma. Sequencing used blood, obtained before dendritic cell vaccination. The chain joins TRBV19 to TRBJ1-2; D gene unclear. CDR3 in amino acids: CASTPSGTPNYGYTF. CDR3 nucleotide sequence: TGTGCCAGTACCCCCTCGGGAACCCCTAACTATGGCTACACCTTC.